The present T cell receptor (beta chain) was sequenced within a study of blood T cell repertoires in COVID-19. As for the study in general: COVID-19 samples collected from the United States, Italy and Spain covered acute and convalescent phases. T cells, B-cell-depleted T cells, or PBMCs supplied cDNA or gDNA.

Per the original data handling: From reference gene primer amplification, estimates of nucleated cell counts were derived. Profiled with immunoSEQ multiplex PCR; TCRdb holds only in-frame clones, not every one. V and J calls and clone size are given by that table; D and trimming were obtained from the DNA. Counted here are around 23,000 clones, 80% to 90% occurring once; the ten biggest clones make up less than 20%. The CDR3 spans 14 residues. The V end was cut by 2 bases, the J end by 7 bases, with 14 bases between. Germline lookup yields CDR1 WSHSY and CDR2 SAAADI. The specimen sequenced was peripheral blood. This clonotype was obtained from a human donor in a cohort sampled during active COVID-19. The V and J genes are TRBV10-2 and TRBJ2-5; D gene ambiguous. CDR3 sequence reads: CASSENPGLGTQYF. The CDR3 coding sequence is TGCGCCAGCAGTGAGAACCCGGGTTTGGGGACCCAGTACTTC.